The source of this T cell receptor (beta chain) is a study of shared clonotypes between healthy human individuals. General study findings and limits: Limited genetic and exposure-history diversity came from having few donors.

Notes on this clone: As yet, its antigen is unknown.

CDR3 length: 17 amino acids. CDR1 is SGHNT, CDR2 YYREEE, per germline (reference sequence). Trimming cost V 7 bases and J 1 base, with 22 bases left between them. Every subset's genomic DNA went evenly onto several immunoSEQ plates. Generated by immunoSEQ multiplex PCR, the TCRdb table keeps only in-frame clones and is missing some. The sample contains about 470,000 clones, more than 75% of which appear only once. Study donors comprised healthy, HIV-negative adults devoid of recent acute infection or vaccination. The sequence was collected from a woman in her thirties or forties in good health. Some clones in this sample may be carry-over from other donors' samples. The sequencing sample was made of PBMCs. V is TRBV5-4 and J is TRBJ2-3; D ambiguous. CDR3 region: CASSADGGSPGTDTQYF. DNA for the CDR3: TGTGCCAGCTCCGCTGATGGTGGAAGCCCAGGCACAGATACGCAGTATTTT. The full variable domain, in which reference TRBV5-4 and TRBJ2-3 provide the parts outside the CDR3, is ETGVTQSPTHLIKTRGQQVTLRCSSQSGHNTVSWYQQALGQGPQFIFQYYREEENGRGNFPPRFSGLQFPNYSSELNVNALELDDSALYLCASSADGGSPGTDTQYFGPGTRLTVL.